These 8 T cell receptor beta chains came from one sample sequenced in a study of lymphopenia after photon versus proton radiotherapy. Here immunoSEQ multiplex PCR was the method, and the copy in TCRdb shows in-frame clones only, minus some. The sample yields about 83,000 clones, approximately 82% seen once. Sequenced material: peripheral blood, taken from a patient treated with proton-based radiotherapy. The receptors were sampled from a man in his 60s with pancreatic cancer.

The genes are TRBV7-2 and TRBJ2-1; D is possibly TRBD2 (7 bases). The length of the CDR3 is 15 residues. CDR1 is SGHTA, CDR2 FQGNSA, per germline. Trimming pared 1 base from V and 6 bases from J, leaving 13 bases between. CDR3 loop: CASSLGGGRPNEQFF. CDR3 DNA sequence: TGTGCCAGCAGCTTAGGGGGGGGGCGCCCCAATGAGCAGTTCTTC.

V usage is TRBV6-1 and J usage is TRBJ2-7; a possible D gene is TRBD2 (5 bases). CDR1 MNHNS and CDR2 SASEGT come from the germline V gene. This CDR3 region has 11 residues. The V end was cut by 3 bases, the J end by 7 bases, with 7 bases between. Here the CDR3 reads CASSDRGEQYF. The CDR3, as DNA: TGTGCCAGCAGTGACCGGGGAGAGCAGTACTTC.

The CDR3 nucleotides read TGTGCCACCAGCAGAAGGTTTTTGGAACAGGAATTTAACTATGGCTACACCTTC. This gives the protein CATSRRFLEQEFNYGYTF. The chain is built from TRBV15 and TRBJ1-2; D is perhaps TRBD1 (5 bases). The CDR3 has 18 amino acids. The germline gives CDR1 LNHNV, CDR2 YYDKDF (reference sequence). The V end lost 2 bases, the J end lost 1 base, and 20 bases lay between the germline ends.

The CDR3: CASSLWNSEQYF. Written as DNA, the CDR3 is TGTGCCAGCAGCTTGTGGAACAGCGAGCAGTACTTC. The chain recombines TRBV5-5 with TRBJ2-7; D is undetermined. Between the trimmed V and J ends, which lost 1 base and 6 bases, there was a span of 8 bases. The CDR3 totals 12 residues. The germline gives CDR1 SGHKS, CDR2 YYEKEE (reference sequence).

The V call is TRBV11-3, the J call TRBJ2-5, with D unclear. CDR1 and CDR2 from the germline V gene are SGHNT and YENEEA. V lost 1 base to trimming and J lost 5 bases, with 8 bases between them. There are 13 residues in the CDR3. The CDR3 sequence: CASSLGYWETQYF. The CDR3 DNA reads TGTGCCAGCAGCTTAGGTTACTGGGAGACCCAGTACTTC.

This clone has just a few counts. This chain joins TRBV11-2 and TRBJ1-1, with TRBD1 matching 7 bases. This CDR3 is 17 amino acids long. CDR1 is SGHAT and CDR2 is FQNNGV in the germline V gene. With 5 bases clipped from V and 0 bases from J, the junction kept 12 bases outside the gene matches. The CDR3 nucleotides read TGTGCCAGCAGCCTACGAGGGGGCACAAATATGAACACTGAAGCTTTCTTT. Translated, it gives CASSLRGGTNMNTEAFF.

In its sample, this clone was seen a few times. The gene calls are TRBV5-1 and TRBJ1-1; D remains unclear. V was pared by 2 bases and J by 6 bases, with 26 bases between. The germline V gene has CDR1 SGHRS and CDR2 YFSETQ. The CDR3 has 18 amino acids. CDR3 DNA sequence: TGCGCCAGCAGCTTTGGCTATGGGCAGCGGCGCTTGAATTCTGAAGCTTTCTTT. This translates into CASSFGYGQRRLNSEAFF.

The sample holds one count of this clone. The rearrangement joins TRBV25-1 to TRBJ2-3; D not certain. The germline gives CDR1 MGHDK, CDR2 SYGVNS. CDR3 length: 13 amino acids. The V gene lost 4 bases and the J gene lost 0 bases, with 5 bases spanning the gap. CDR3 amino acids: CASSGESTDTQYF. DNA for the CDR3: TGTGCCAGCAGTGGTGAGAGCACAGATACGCAGTATTTT.